The 21 T cell receptor beta chains presented below share a single source sample, sequenced in a study of cytomegalovirus exposure and HLA in healthy donors. Generated by immunoSEQ multiplex PCR, the TCRdb table keeps only in-frame clones and is missing some. The profile covers 95,000 to 120,000 clones, with approximately 96% appearing a single time and 0.65% to 0.7% taken by the ten largest. The sequencing sample was made of PBMCs. These receptors were taken from a woman younger than 35 in good health and CMV-seronegative.

The V gene is TRBV13, the J gene TRBJ1-1; D is unresolved. This CDR3 region has 14 residues. Trimming shortened V by 1 base and J by 1 base, and 7 bases separated the two germline ends. Germline V gene lookup returns CDR1 PRHDT and CDR2 FYEKMQ (reference sequence). This chain's CDR3 is CASSLVPQNTEAFF. CDR3 nucleotide sequence: TGTGCCAGCAGCTTAGTTCCACAGAACACTGAAGCTTTCTTT.

The CDR3 region has the DNA TGTGCCAGCAGCCTGTGGACTAGCGGGGGGGCCGGGTCTGAGCAGTTCTTC. It specifies CASSLWTSGGAGSEQFF. The chain uses TRBV7-6 and TRBJ2-1, with 15 bases that match TRBD2. The germline gives CDR1 SGHVS, CDR2 FNYEAQ. J lost 9 bases, V lost 5 bases, and 11 bases had no gene match. The CDR3 contains 17 residues. Full variable domain (outside the CDR3, taken from reference TRBV7-6 and TRBJ2-1): GAGVSQSPRYKVTKRGQDVALRCDPISGHVSLYWYRQALGQGPEFLTYFNYEAQQDKSGLPNDRFSAERPEGSISTLTIQRTEQRDSAMYRCASSLWTSGGAGSEQFFGPGTRLTVL.

V usage is TRBV15 and J usage is TRBJ2-1; weak D call: TRBD2 (6 bases). The CDR3 runs 14 residues. Germline CDR1 is LNHNV and CDR2 is YYDKDF (reference sequence). V was cut by 4 bases and J by 2 bases, with 9 bases left in between. In DNA form, the CDR3 reads TGTGCCACCAGCAAATGGGGGGCCTACAATGAGCAGTTCTTC. It specifies CATSKWGAYNEQFF.

The J gene is TRBJ2-5, the V gene TRBV6-5; D call uncertain. Looked up from germline, CDR1 is MNHEY and CDR2 is SVGAGI. Trimming removed 6 bases from V and 3 bases from J, with 17 bases in between. This CDR3 contains 15 residues. CDR3: CASSPSPEVEETQYF. The CDR3 DNA follows: TGTGCCAGCAGCCCCTCCCCAGAGGTAGAAGAGACCCAGTACTTC.

J is TRBJ1-5 and V is TRBV5-5, with 12 nucleotides matching TRBD1. V gave up 4 bases and J gave up 6 bases; unmatched junction bases: 5. Germline V gene lookup returns CDR1 SGHKS and CDR2 YYEKEE (reference sequence). CDR3 length: 15 amino acids. CDR3 DNA: TGTGCCAGCAGCCAGGGACAGGGGGCGACTCAGCCCCAGCATTTT. This sequence encodes CASSQGQGATQPQHF. Combining the CDR3 with reference TRBV5-5 and TRBJ1-5 gives the whole variable domain DAGVTQSPTHLIKTRGQQVTLRCSPISGHKSVSWYQQVLGQGPQFIFQYYEKEERGRGNFPDRFSARQFPNYSSELNVNALLLGDSALYLCASSQGQGATQPQHFGDGTRLSIL.

The chain couples TRBV5-1 to TRBJ2-1; 9 nucleotides line up with TRBD2. Trimming removed 2 bases from V and 8 bases from J; junction bases left unmatched: 11. Germline V CDR1 and CDR2: SGHRS, YFSETQ. This CDR3 region has 16 residues. CDR3 region: CASSFSGGGVSDEQFF. The CDR3 nucleotides read TGCGCCAGCAGCTTTAGTGGCGGGGGGGTTTCCGATGAGCAGTTCTTC.

The CDR3 nucleotides read TGTGCCAGCTCACCTTGGCGGGAAACGAACACTGAAGCTTTCTTT. Protein product: CASSPWRETNTEAFF. This chain connects TRBV18 to TRBJ1-1, with no clear D. This CDR3 has 15 residues. Germline V gene lookup returns CDR1 KGHSH and CDR2 LQKENI. Between the trimmed V and J ends, which lost 3 bases and 1 base, there was a span of 12 bases.

V gene TRBV13 combines with J gene TRBJ2-3; D possibly corresponds to TRBD2 (6 bases). Germline loops: CDR1 PRHDT, CDR2 FYEKMQ (reference sequence). Trimming pared 0 bases from V and 4 bases from J, leaving 20 bases between. The CDR3 extends over 18 amino acids. CDR3 in amino acids: CASSLGRQGLPSSDTQYF. In nucleotides, the CDR3 is TGTGCCAGCAGCTTAGGCAGGCAGGGACTCCCTAGCTCAGATACGCAGTATTTT. Filled out from reference TRBV13 and TRBJ2-3, the complete variable domain reads AAGVIQSPRHLIKEKRETATLKCYPIPRHDTVYWYQQGPGQDPQFLISFYEKMQSDKGSIPDRFSAQQFSDYHSELNMSSLELGDSALYFCASSLGRQGLPSSDTQYFGPGTRLTVL.

This chain links TRBV6-5 with TRBJ1-3; D possibly corresponds to TRBD1 (5 bases). Trimming stripped 5 bases from V and 1 base from J, with 12 bases between. Per the germline V gene, CDR1 is MNHEY and CDR2 is SVGAGI. The CDR3 is 15 amino acids. The CDR3 spells CASSHLRVSGNTIYF. CDR3 coding DNA: TGTGCCAGCAGTCACCTCAGGGTTTCTGGAAACACCATATATTTT.

The V and J genes are TRBV19 and TRBJ1-1; D is possibly TRBD1 (5 bases). The CDR3 is 14 residues long. Germline V gives CDR1 LNHDA, CDR2 SQIVND (reference sequence). The ends were cut back, 3 bases at V and 0 bases at J, with 8 bases in the middle. The CDR3 protein is CASSIGGVNTEAFF. CDR3 DNA sequence: TGTGCCAGTAGTATTGGGGGGGTGAACACTGAAGCTTTCTTT.

The V and J genes are TRBV4-1 and TRBJ1-5, with unresolved D. The CDR3 sequence is 14 residues long. Germline CDR1 and CDR2: MGHRA and YSYEKL. Deletions cut 4 bases from V and 0 bases from J, with 7 bases between. The CDR3 coding sequence is TGCGCCAGCAGCCTGAAGCCTAGCAATCAGCCCCAGCATTTT. Its translation is CASSLKPSNQPQHF.

This chain connects TRBV6-1 to TRBJ1-2; D not resolved. The CDR3 contains 12 residues. Trimming pared 3 bases from V and 2 bases from J, leaving 4 bases between. Germline V CDR1 and CDR2: MNHNS, SASEGT. The CDR3 sequence: CASSESNYGYTF. CDR3 bases: TGTGCCAGCAGTGAGTCGAACTATGGCTACACCTTC.

The rearrangement joins TRBV9 to TRBJ1-3, with D uncertain. The V gene's germline CDR1 is SGDLS and CDR2 YYNGEE. The CDR3 extends over 15 amino acids. The V end was cut by 4 bases, the J end by 0 bases, with 11 bases between. CDR3 region: CASSRTDISGNTIYF. The CDR3 bases are TGTGCCAGCAGCCGGACTGACATCTCTGGAAACACCATATATTTT. The variable domain in full, completed from reference TRBV9 and TRBJ1-3, reads DSGVTQTPKHLITATGQRVTLRCSPRSGDLSVYWYQQSLDQGLQFLIQYYNGEERAKGNILERFSAQQFPDLHSELNLSSLELGDSALYFCASSRTDISGNTIYFGEGSWLTVV.

This clone was seen a few times. The rearrangement links TRBV2 to TRBJ1-1, with 10 bases aligning to TRBD1. CDR1 and CDR2 (germline): SNHLY, FYNNEI. This CDR3 region has 17 residues. After removal of 6 bases from V and 0 bases from J, the junction contained 10 bases not matched to a gene. CDR3 sequence (DNA): TGTGCCAGCAGAACCGGGACAGGGGTGAGGATGAACACTGAAGCTTTCTTT. Amino acid sequence: CASRTGTGVRMNTEAFF.

The rearrangement links TRBV4-1 to TRBJ2-7, with D maybe TRBD1 (7 bases). CDR1 is MGHRA, CDR2 YSYEKL, per germline. CDR3 length: 13 amino acids. V was trimmed by 6 bases and J by 7 bases, leaving 16 bases between them. CDR3 coding DNA: TGCGCCAGCAGACGACAGGGCGGGGAGGAGCAGTACTTC. It specifies CASRRQGGEEQYF.

In DNA, the CDR3 is TGTGCCAGCCAGGGGACTAGCGGGGTCTACGAGCAGTACTTC. Amino acids: CASQGTSGVYEQYF. This chain joins TRBV7-2 and TRBJ2-7; 13 positions agree with TRBD2. The V gene's germline CDR1 is SGHTA and CDR2 FQGNSA. Trimming at V came to 8 bases and at J to 3 bases, leaving 4 bases not matched to a gene. This CDR3 has 14 residues.

The J gene is TRBJ2-5, the V gene TRBV4-1; 8 positions match TRBD1. Unmatched junction bases numbered 2, after V lost 3 bases and J lost 2 bases. There are 14 residues in the CDR3. Germline V gene sequence: CDR1 MGHRA, CDR2 YSYEKL. CDR3 nucleotides: TGCGCCAGCAGCCAGACAGGGGAACAAGAGACCCAGTACTTC. Translating it yields CASSQTGEQETQYF.

V and J are TRBV7-9 and TRBJ2-5, with TRBD2 identical over 10 bases. J lost 2 bases, V lost 0 bases, and 6 bases had no gene match. Germline V lookup: CDR1 SEHNR, CDR2 FQNEAQ (reference sequence). This CDR3 region has 17 residues. The CDR3 coding sequence is TGTGCCAGCAGCTTAGCGTGGTCTAGCGGGGGACAAGAGACCCAGTACTTC. This sequence encodes CASSLAWSSGGQETQYF.

The chain couples TRBV30 to TRBJ2-2; D might be TRBD2 (6 bases). The CDR3 runs 17 residues. V lost 2 bases and J 4 bases, leaving 20 bases between the germline ends. Germline V gene sequence: CDR1 GTSNPN, CDR2 SVGIG (reference sequence). The CDR3 nucleotides are TGTGCCTGGAGTTCCCGACTAGGAAGGTTGAGCACCGGGGAGCTGTTTTTT. Protein: CAWSSRLGRLSTGELFF.

CDR3 loop: CASSASGGPNEQFF. The CDR3 bases are TGTGCCAGCAGCGCTAGCGGGGGCCCCAATGAGCAGTTCTTC. This chain connects TRBV27 to TRBJ2-1, with 10 bases that match TRBD2. The V segment lost 6 bases and the J segment 6 bases; nucleotides outside the gene matches: 5. The CDR3 runs 14 residues. Germline loops: CDR1 MNHEY, CDR2 SMNVEV (reference sequence).

The V and J genes are TRBV19 and TRBJ2-1; TRBD2 aligns across 8 bases. J lost 7 bases, V lost 3 bases, and 8 bases had no gene match. In germline, CDR1 is LNHDA, CDR2 SQIVND (reference sequence). This CDR3 spans 15 amino acids. The CDR3 bases are TGTGCCAGTAGTATTTGGGCTAGCGGGTCGAATGAGCAGTTCTTC. This translates into CASSIWASGSNEQFF.